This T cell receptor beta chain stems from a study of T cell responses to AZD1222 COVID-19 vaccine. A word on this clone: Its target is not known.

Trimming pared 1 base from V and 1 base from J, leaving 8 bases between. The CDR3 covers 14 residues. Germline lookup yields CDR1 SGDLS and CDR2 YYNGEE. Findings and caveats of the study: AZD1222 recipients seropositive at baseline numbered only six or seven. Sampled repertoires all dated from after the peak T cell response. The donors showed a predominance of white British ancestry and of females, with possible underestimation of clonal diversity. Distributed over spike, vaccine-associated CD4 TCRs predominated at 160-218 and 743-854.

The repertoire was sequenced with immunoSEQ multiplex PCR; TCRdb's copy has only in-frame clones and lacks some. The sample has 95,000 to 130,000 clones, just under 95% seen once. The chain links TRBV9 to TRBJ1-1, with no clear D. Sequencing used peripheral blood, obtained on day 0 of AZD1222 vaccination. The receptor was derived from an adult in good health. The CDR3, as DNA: TGTGCCAGCAGCGTACAGGTCGAGAACACTGAAGCTTTCTTT. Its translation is CASSVQVENTEAFF.